This T cell receptor beta chain was retrieved from a study of patients and donors after allogeneic stem cell transplantation. TCRdb ran MiXCR on the RT-PCR reads and lists one entry per CDR3 protein. The sample includes about a million distinct CDR3 sequences, about 20% of them seen just once. Sequenced sample: blood, either unsorted or a sorted T cell fraction (not recorded which). This clonotype originated in a human donor who was either an allogeneic HSCT recipient or a stem cell or donor lymphocyte infusion donor (not recorded which). It is not recorded whose cells these are; they may come from a transplant donor.

The CDR3 loop reads CSVGGGISTGELFF. CDR3 DNA: TGCAGCGTTGGGGGGGGGATCAGCACCGGGGAGCTGTTTTTT. This rearrangement joins TRBV29-1 to TRBJ2-2; 7 nucleotides align to TRBD2. In germline, CDR1 is SQVTM, CDR2 ANQGSEA. Trimming removed 4 bases from V and 4 bases from J; junction bases left unmatched: 6. The CDR3 runs 14 residues.